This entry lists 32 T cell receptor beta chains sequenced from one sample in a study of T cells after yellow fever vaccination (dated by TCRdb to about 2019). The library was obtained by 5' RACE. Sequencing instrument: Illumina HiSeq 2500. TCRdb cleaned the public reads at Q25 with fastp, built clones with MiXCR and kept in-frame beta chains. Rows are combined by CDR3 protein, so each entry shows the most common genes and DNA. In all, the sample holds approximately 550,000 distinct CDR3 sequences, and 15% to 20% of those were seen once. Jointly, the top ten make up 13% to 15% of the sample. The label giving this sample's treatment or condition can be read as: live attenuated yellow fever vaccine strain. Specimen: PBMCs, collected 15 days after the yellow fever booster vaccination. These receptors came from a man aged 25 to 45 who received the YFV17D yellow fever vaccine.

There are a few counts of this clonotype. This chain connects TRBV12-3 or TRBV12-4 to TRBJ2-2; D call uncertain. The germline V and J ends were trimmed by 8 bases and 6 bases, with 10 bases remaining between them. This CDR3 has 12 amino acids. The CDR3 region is CASGRSSGELFF. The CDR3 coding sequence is TGTGCCAGCGGTCGAAGCTCCGGGGAGCTGTTTTTT.

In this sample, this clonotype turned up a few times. CDR3: CSVDGQGTSRTQYF. CDR3 sequence (DNA): TGCAGCGTTGACGGTCAGGGGACCAGTAGGACCCAGTACTTC. The V and J genes are TRBV29-1 and TRBJ2-5, with D tentatively TRBD1 (6 bases). Germline V gene sequence: CDR1 SQVTM, CDR2 ANQGSEA. The CDR3 loop spans 14 amino acids. The V and J ends lost 3 bases and 7 bases respectively, with 18 bases between them.

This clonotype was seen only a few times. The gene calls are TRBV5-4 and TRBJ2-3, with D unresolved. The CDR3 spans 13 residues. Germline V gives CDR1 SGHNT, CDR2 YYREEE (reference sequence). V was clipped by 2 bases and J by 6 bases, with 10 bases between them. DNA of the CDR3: TGTGCCAGCAGCTTAGTCGCCCCCGATACGCAGTATTTT. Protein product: CASSLVAPDTQYF. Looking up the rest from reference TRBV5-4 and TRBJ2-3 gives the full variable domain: ETGVTQSPTHLIKTRGQQVTLRCSSQSGHNTVSWYQQALGQGPQFIFQYYREEENGRGNFPPRFSGLQFPNYSSELNVNALELDDSALYLCASSLVAPDTQYFGPGTRLTVL.

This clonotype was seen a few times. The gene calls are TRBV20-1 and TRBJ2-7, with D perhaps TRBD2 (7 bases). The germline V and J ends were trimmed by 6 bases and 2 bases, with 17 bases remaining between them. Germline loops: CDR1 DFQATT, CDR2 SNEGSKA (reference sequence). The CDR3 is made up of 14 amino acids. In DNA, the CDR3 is TGCAGTGCACCGCGGGGGCGTGGGGCCTACGAGCAGTACTTC. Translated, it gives CSAPRGRGAYEQYF.

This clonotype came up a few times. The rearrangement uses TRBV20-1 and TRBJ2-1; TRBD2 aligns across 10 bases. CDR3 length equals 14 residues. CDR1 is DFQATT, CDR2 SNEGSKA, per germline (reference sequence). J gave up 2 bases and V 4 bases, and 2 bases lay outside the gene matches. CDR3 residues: CSAIAGGTYNEQFF. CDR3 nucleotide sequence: TGCAGTGCTATAGCGGGGGGAACCTACAATGAGCAGTTCTTC.

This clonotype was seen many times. Written as DNA, the CDR3 is TGTGCCCCGCCGGTGGAGACCCAGTACTTC. Protein: CAPPVETQYF. This rearrangement joins TRBV21-1 to TRBJ2-5. TRBV21-1 is listed as a pseudogene. This CDR3 region has 10 residues.

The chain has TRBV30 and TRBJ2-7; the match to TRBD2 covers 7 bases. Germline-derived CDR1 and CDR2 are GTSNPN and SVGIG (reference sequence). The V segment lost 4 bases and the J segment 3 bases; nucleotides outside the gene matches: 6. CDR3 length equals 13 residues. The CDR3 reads CAWNTGTIYEQYF. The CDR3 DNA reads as TGTGCCTGGAATACCGGGACTATCTACGAGCAGTACTTC.

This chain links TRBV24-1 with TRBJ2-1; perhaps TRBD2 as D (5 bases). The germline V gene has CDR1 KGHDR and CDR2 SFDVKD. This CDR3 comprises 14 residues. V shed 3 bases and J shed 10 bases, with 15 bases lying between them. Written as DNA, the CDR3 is TGTGCCACCAGTGATGCCTCGGGGTCCCAGGAGCAGTTCTTC. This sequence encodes CATSDASGSQEQFF.

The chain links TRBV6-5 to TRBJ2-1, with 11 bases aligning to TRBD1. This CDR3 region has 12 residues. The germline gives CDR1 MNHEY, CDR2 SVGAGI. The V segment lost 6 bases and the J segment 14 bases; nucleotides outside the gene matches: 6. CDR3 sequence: CASRTPGQGEFF. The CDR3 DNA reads TGTGCCAGCAGGACGCCGGGACAGGGGGAGTTCTTC.

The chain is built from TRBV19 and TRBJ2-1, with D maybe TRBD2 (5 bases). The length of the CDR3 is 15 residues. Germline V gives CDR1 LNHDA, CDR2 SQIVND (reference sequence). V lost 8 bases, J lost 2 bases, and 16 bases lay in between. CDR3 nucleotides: TGTGCCAGTGGATTAGCGTTTAGTGCCTACAATGAGCAGTTCTTC. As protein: CASGLAFSAYNEQFF. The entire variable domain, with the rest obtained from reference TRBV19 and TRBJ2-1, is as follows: DGGITQSPKYLFRKEGQNVTLSCEQNLNHDAMYWYRQDPGQGLRLIYYSQIVNDFQKGDIAEGYSVSREKKESFPLTVTSAQKNPTAFYLCASGLAFSAYNEQFFGPGTRLTVL.

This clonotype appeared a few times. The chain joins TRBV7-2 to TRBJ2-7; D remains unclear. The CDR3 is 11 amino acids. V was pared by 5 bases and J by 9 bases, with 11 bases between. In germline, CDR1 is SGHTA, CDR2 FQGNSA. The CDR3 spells CASSARDAQYF. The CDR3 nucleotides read TGTGCCAGCAGCGCCCGAGACGCGCAGTACTTC.

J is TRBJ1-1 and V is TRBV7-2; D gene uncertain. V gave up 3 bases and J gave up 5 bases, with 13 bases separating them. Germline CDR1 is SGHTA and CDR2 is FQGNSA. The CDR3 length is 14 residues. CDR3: CASSFQVFGTEAFF. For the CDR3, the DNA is TGTGCCAGCAGCTTTCAGGTCTTTGGGACTGAAGCTTTCTTT.

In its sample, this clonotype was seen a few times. The CDR3 nucleotides are TGCGCCAGCAGCGGGGACAGTGACTCCTACGAGCAGTACTTC. Its protein is CASSGDSDSYEQYF. The gene calls are TRBV5-1 and TRBJ2-7, with TRBD1 matching 7 bases. The CDR3 runs 14 residues. V trimming: 4 bases; J trimming: 0 bases; junction bases outside the gene matches: 4. CDR1 SGHRS and CDR2 YFSETQ come from the germline V gene.

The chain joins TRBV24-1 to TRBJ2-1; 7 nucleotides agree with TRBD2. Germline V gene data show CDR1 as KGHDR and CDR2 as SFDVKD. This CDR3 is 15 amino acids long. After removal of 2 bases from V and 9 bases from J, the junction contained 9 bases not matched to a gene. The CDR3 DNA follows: TGTGCCACCAGTGATTCGGACTGGCGCGGGAGTGAGCAGTTCTTC. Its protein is CATSDSDWRGSEQFF.

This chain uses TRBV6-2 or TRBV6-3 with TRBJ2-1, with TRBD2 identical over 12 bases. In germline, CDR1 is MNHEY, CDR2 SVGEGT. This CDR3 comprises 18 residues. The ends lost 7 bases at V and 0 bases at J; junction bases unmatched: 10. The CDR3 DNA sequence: TGTGCCAGCAAGAAGGCACTAGCGGGAGGAAACTCCTACAATGAGCAGTTCTTC. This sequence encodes CASKKALAGGNSYNEQFF.

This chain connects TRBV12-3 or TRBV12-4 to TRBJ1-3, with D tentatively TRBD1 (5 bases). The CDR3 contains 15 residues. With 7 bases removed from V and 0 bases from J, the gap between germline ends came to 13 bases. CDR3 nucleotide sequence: TGTGCCAGCACCTCCCGGGGCCTCTCTGGAAACACCATATATTTT. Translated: CASTSRGLSGNTIYF.

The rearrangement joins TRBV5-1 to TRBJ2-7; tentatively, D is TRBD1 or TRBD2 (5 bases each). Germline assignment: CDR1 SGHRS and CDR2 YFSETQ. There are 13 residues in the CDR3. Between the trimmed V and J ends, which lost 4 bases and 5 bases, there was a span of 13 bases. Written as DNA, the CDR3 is TGCGCCAGCAGCCCGGGACCGCTGAACGAGCAGTACTTC. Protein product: CASSPGPLNEQYF.

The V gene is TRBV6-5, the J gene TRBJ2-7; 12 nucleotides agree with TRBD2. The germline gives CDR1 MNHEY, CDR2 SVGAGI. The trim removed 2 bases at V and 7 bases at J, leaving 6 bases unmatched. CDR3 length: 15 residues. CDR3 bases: TGTGCCAGCAGTTACACGGACGGACTAGCGGGGGAGCAGTACTTC. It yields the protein CASSYTDGLAGEQYF.

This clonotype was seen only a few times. CDR3 bases: TGTGCCACCAGCTTGGGGACAGGGTTCTCCCAGCCCCAGCATTTT. Protein sequence: CATSLGTGFSQPQHF. The genes are TRBV15 and TRBJ1-5; 9 bases line up with TRBD1. Germline V gene data show CDR1 as LNHNV and CDR2 as YYDKDF (reference sequence). V lost 5 bases, J lost 7 bases, and 9 bases stayed unmatched. The CDR3 covers 15 residues. Looking up the rest from reference TRBV15 and TRBJ1-5 gives the full variable domain: DAMVIQNPRYQVTQFGKPVTLSCSQTLNHNVMYWYQQKSSQAPKLLFHYYDKDFNNEADTPDNFQSRRPNTSFCFLDIRSPGLGDTAMYLCATSLGTGFSQPQHFGDGTRLSIL.

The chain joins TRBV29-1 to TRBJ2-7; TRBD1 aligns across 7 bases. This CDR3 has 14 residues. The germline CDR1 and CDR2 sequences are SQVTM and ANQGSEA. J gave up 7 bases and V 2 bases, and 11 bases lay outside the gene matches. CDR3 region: CSVELDRTPGEQYF. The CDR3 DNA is TGCAGCGTTGAATTGGACAGGACCCCCGGGGAGCAGTACTTC.

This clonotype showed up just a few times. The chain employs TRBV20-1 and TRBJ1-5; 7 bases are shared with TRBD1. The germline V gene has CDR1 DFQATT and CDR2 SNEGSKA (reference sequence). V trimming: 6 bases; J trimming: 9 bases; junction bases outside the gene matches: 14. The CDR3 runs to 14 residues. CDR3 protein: CSAEKQGRGGPQHF. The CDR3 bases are TGCAGTGCGGAAAAACAGGGGCGAGGGGGGCCCCAGCATTTT.

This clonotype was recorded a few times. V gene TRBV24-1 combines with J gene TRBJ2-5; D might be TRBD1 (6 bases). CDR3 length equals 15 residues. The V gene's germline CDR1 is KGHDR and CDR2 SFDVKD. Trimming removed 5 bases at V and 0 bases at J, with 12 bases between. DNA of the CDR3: TGTGCCACCAGTGGGGGGCAGATGTACCAAGAGACCCAGTACTTC. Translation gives CATSGGQMYQETQYF.

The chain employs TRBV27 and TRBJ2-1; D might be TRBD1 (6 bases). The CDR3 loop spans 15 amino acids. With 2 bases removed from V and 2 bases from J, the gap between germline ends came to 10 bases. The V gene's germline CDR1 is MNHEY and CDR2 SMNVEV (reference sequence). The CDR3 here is CASSLGTYTYNEQFF. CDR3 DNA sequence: TGTGCCAGCAGTTTAGGGACATACACCTACAATGAGCAGTTCTTC.

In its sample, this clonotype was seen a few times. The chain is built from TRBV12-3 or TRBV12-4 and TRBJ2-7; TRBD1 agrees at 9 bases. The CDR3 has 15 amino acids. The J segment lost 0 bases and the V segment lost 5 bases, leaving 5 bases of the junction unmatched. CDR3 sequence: CASSRDRGSSYEQYF. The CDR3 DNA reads TGTGCCAGCAGTCGTGACAGGGGGAGCTCCTACGAGCAGTACTTC.

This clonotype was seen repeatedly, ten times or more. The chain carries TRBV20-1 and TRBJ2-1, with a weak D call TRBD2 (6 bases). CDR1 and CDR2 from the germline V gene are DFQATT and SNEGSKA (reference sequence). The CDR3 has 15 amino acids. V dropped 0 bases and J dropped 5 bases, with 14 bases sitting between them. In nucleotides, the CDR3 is TGCAGTGCTAGAGAACACCGGGACTCGGACAATGAGCAGTTCTTC. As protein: CSAREHRDSDNEQFF.

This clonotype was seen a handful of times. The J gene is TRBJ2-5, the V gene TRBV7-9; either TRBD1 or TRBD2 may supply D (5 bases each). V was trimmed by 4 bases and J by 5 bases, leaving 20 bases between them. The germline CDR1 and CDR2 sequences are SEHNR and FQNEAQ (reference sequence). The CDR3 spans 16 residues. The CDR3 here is CASSSLDWGSSETQYF. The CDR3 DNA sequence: TGTGCCAGCAGCTCTCTAGACTGGGGGTCCTCCGAGACCCAGTACTTC. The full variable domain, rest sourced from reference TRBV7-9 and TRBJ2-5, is DTGVSQNPRHKITKRGQNVTFRCDPISEHNRLYWYRQTLGQGPEFLTYFQNEAQLEKSRLLSDRFSAERPKGSFSTLEIQRTEQGDSAMYLCASSSLDWGSSETQYFGPGTRLLVL.

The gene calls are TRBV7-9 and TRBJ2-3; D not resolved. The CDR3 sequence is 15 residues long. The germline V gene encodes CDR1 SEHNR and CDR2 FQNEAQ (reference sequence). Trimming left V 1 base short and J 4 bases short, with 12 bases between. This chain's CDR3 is CASSLGADEADTQYF. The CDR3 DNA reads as TGTGCCAGCAGCTTAGGGGCCGACGAGGCAGATACGCAGTATTTT.

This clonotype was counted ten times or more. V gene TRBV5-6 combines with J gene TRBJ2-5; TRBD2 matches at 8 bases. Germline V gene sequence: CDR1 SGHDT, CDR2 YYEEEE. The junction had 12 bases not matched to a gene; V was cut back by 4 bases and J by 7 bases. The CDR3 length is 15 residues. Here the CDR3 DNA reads TGTGCCAGCAGCCCCCGGGGGGGGGGATTGATGACCCAGTACTTC. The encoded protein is CASSPRGGGLMTQYF.

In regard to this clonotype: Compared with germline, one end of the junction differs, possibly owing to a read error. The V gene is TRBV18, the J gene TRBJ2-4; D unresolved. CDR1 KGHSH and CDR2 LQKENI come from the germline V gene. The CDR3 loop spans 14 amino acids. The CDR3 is CASLPPPDGDIQYF. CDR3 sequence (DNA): TGTGCCAGCTTACCACCTCCGGACGGAGACATTCAGTACTTC.

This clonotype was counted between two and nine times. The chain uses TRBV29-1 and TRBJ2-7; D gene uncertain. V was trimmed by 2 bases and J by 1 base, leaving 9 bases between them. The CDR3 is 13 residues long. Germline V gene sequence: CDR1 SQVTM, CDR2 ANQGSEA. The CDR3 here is CSVENGESYEQYF. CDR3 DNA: TGCAGCGTTGAAAATGGGGAATCCTACGAGCAGTACTTC.

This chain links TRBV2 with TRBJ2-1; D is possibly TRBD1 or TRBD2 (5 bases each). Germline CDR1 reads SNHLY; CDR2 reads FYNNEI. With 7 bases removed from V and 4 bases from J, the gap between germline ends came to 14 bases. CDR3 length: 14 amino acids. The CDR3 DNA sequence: TGTGCCAGCAACTCGGGGCTCCGGTACAATGAGCAGTTCTTC. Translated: CASNSGLRYNEQFF.

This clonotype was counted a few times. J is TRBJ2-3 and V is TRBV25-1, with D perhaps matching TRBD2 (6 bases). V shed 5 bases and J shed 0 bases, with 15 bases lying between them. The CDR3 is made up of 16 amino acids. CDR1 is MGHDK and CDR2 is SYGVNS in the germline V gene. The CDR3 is CASSWGVSTSTDTQYF. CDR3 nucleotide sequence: TGTGCCAGCAGTTGGGGGGTGTCTACTAGCACAGATACGCAGTATTTT.